This T cell receptor (beta chain) appears in the sequencing data of a study of T cells in Graves' hyperthyroidism and ophthalmopathy. Across the whole study: Sampling of peripheral blood happened at initial diagnosis, prior to any treatment. The study's findings and limits: In blood, most of the thyroid clonotypes expanded above 0.001 were also present.

This clonotype was detected many times. As yet, its antigen is unknown. What was amplified from RNA transcripts were TCR beta CDR3 regions. TCR CDR3 regions were first amplified by RT-PCR with HTBI primers. TCRdb redid the calling of the multiplex PCR reads with MiXCR, one entry per CDR3 protein. The top ten hold 17% of the sample, which has 450,000 to 650,000 distinct CDR3 sequences, about a sixth seen once. The sequence was obtained from a woman between 18 and 29 years old with Graves' ophthalmopathy. Sequenced input: blood.

CDR3 amino acids: CASSQTGGHTDTQYF. The CDR3 coding sequence is TGTGCCAGCAGCCAAACAGGGGGGCACACAGATACGCAGTATTTT. This chain connects TRBV7-3 to TRBJ2-3, with 8 bases matching TRBD1. Trimming removed 5 bases from V and 2 bases from J; junction bases left unmatched: 6. From germline, CDR1 is SGHTA and CDR2 FQGTGA. CDR3 length: 15 residues.